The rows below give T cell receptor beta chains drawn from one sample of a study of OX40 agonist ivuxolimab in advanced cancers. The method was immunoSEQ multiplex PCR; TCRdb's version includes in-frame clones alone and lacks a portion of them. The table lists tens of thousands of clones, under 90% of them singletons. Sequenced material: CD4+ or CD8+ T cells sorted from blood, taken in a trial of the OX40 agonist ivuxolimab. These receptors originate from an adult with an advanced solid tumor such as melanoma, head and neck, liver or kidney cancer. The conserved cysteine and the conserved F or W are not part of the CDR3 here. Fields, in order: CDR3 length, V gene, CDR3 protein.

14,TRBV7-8,ASSQTGGSGYYGYT
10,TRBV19,ASSPRLDTQY
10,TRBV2,ASSANRERYT
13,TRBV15,ATSRGGKSSYEQY
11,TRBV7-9,ASSLSEGAGAF
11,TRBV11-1,ASRPPLGDGYT
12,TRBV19,ASSAGTGNEKLF
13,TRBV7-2,ASSPEVIGDEKLF
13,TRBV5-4,ASSLRTGTDYGYT
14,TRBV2,ATSLPGAFGNQPQH